The 7 T cell receptor beta chains reported below all come from one sample, sequenced in a study of T cells after yellow fever vaccination. TCRdb called the 5' RACE reads again in MiXCR, with one record for every CDR3 protein. The sample consists of roughly 310,000 distinct CDR3 sequences, more than 8.5% of them appearing once. The source was PBMCs, collected on the day of the first yellow fever vaccination. The receptor source for this set is a man aged 18 to 29 who received the YFV17D yellow fever vaccine.

The chain joins TRBV5-1 to TRBJ2-5, with D perhaps matching TRBD2 (5 bases). Germline assignment: CDR1 SGHRS and CDR2 YFSETQ. The CDR3 has 15 amino acids. Trimming removed 3 bases from V and 5 bases from J, with 17 bases in between. The CDR3 spells CASSSVIGIGETQYF. CDR3 coding DNA: TGCGCCAGCAGCTCCGTTATCGGGATTGGGGAGACCCAGTACTTC.

This clonotype was counted ten times or more. The chain employs TRBV7-2 and TRBJ2-2; 7 nucleotides line up with TRBD2. With V trimmed by 0 bases and J by 1 base, 8 bases remained unmatched. From germline, CDR1 is SGHTA and CDR2 FQGNSA. The CDR3 covers 18 residues. CDR3: CASSLAYRAGVNTGELFF. The CDR3 DNA is TGTGCCAGCAGCTTAGCTTATCGTGCGGGGGTGAACACCGGGGAGCTGTTTTTT.

This clonotype was seen a handful of times. This rearrangement joins TRBV7-7 to TRBJ2-1; 11 bases map to TRBD2. The CDR3 extends over 21 amino acids. CDR1 SSHAT and CDR2 FNYEAQ come from the germline V gene (reference sequence). V lost 5 bases to trimming and J lost 0 bases; unmatched junction nucleotides: 18. The CDR3 bases are TGTGCCAGCAGCCCACGACCGCTAGCGGGGGGACGTCTGAGCTCCTACAATGAGCAGTTCTTC. It yields the protein CASSPRPLAGGRLSSYNEQFF.

This clonotype turned up a few times. The J gene is TRBJ1-1, the V gene TRBV7-9, with D possibly TRBD1 on 5 matching bases. Trimming took 4 bases from V and 6 from J, leaving 15 bases between them. The germline V gene has CDR1 SEHNR and CDR2 FQNEAQ (reference sequence). This CDR3 spans 14 amino acids. CDR3 region: CASSSSGLGAEAFF. DNA for the CDR3: TGTGCCAGCAGCTCTTCGGGGCTTGGGGCTGAAGCTTTCTTT.

For the CDR3, the DNA is TGCGCCAGCAGCCGCTATCTGGGACACGCTGAAGCTTTCTTT. Translation: CASSRYLGHAEAFF. V and J are TRBV4-3 and TRBJ1-1, with D possibly TRBD1 on 6 matching bases. The V and J ends lost 4 bases and 6 bases respectively, with 15 bases between them. Germline lookup yields CDR1 LGHNA and CDR2 YSLEER. This CDR3 spans 14 amino acids.

The table lists this clonotype with many counts. This chain joins TRBV29-1 and TRBJ2-7; 8 nucleotides match TRBD1. The CDR3 runs 15 residues. With 7 bases clipped from V and 5 bases from J, the junction kept 16 bases outside the gene matches. Germline V gene sequence: CDR1 SQVTM, CDR2 ANQGSEA. The DNA of the CDR3 is TGCAGCGCCGTTCCCGGGACAGGCTTTTCCAACGAGCAGTACTTC. Protein sequence: CSAVPGTGFSNEQYF.

This clonotype has a handful of counts. V is TRBV12-3 or TRBV12-4 and J is TRBJ1-3, with no clear D. V was pared by 11 bases and J by 4 bases, with 15 bases between. CDR3 length: 13 amino acids. The CDR3 DNA reads TGTGCCGGCCAAACTCCGGGGGGAAACACCATATATTTT. Its protein is CAGQTPGGNTIYF.